The 17 T cell receptor beta chains below were found in one sample sequenced in a study of blood T cell repertoires in COVID-19. Here immunoSEQ multiplex PCR was the method, and the copy in TCRdb shows in-frame clones only, minus some. Among approximately 170,000 clones, about 85% were seen once, and the ten largest hold 7%. Sequencing was done on a sample of peripheral blood. All receptors derive from a woman older than 75 in a cohort sampled during active or convalescent COVID-19.

The gene calls are TRBV28 and TRBJ1-2; 8 positions agree with TRBD1. The CDR3 totals 14 residues. After removal of 2 bases from V and 3 bases from J, the junction contained 2 bases not matched to a gene. Germline V gene lookup returns CDR1 MDHEN and CDR2 SYDVKM. CDR3 in DNA: TGTGCCAGCAGTTTACAGGGGGCCTACTATGGCTACACCTTC. Its translation is CASSLQGAYYGYTF.

The chain has TRBV6-5 and TRBJ2-7; the D gene is possibly TRBD2 (6 bases). The V gene lost 6 bases and the J gene lost 5 bases, with 17 bases spanning the gap. Germline-derived CDR1 and CDR2 are MNHEY and SVGAGI. This CDR3 contains 14 residues. The CDR3 sequence is CASREGPPPNEQYV. CDR3 nucleotide sequence: TGTGCCAGCAGGGAGGGACCCCCCCCCAACGAGCAGTACGTC.

The gene calls are TRBV30 and TRBJ2-7, with D possibly being TRBD1 (5 bases). Between the trimmed V and J ends, which lost 2 bases and 0 bases, there was a span of 11 bases. CDR3 length: 14 residues. The germline CDR1 and CDR2 sequences are GTSNPN and SVGIG (reference sequence). CDR3: CAWSILQGSYEQYF. CDR3 in DNA: TGTGCCTGGAGTATACTTCAGGGCTCCTACGAGCAGTACTTC.

The chain has TRBV20-1 and TRBJ1-2; maybe TRBD1 (5 bases). Germline assignment: CDR1 DFQATT and CDR2 SNEGSKA (reference sequence). The CDR3 loop spans 13 amino acids. V shed 3 bases and J shed 2 bases, with 10 bases lying between them. CDR3 sequence (DNA): TGCAGTGCTAGTACGCAGGGCAACTATGGCTACACCTTC. Amino acid sequence: CSASTQGNYGYTF.

The CDR3 nucleotides are TGTGCCAGCAGTGCCCCTACAGGGGGGGACACTGAAGCTTTCTTT. It specifies CASSAPTGGDTEAFF. The chain has TRBV2 and TRBJ1-1, with 8 bases that match TRBD1. The CDR3 covers 15 residues. Germline CDR1 reads SNHLY; CDR2 reads FYNNEI. V dropped 4 bases and J dropped 3; count of bases not matched to a gene: 7.

This chain uses TRBV7-8 with TRBJ1-2; a possible D gene is TRBD1 (5 bases). The CDR3 totals 15 residues. Trimming pared 0 bases from V and 2 bases from J, leaving 10 bases between. The germline V gene has CDR1 SGHVS and CDR2 FQNEAQ. The CDR3, as DNA: TGTGCCAGCAGCTTAGCTATAGACAGAAACTATGGCTACACCTTC. It specifies CASSLAIDRNYGYTF. Full variable domain (remainder filled in from reference TRBV7-8 and TRBJ1-2): GAGVSQSPRYKVAKRGQDVALRCDPISGHVSLFWYQQALGQGPEFLTYFQNEAQLDKSGLPSDRFFAERPEGSVSTLKIQRTQQEDSAVYLCASSLAIDRNYGYTFGSGTRLTVV.

V is TRBV7-6 and J is TRBJ2-2; 10 bases align to TRBD2. V gave up 0 bases and J gave up 8 bases; unmatched junction bases: 6. The CDR3 is 16 amino acids. The germline CDR1 and CDR2 sequences are SGHVS and FNYEAQ. The CDR3 nucleotides are TGTGCCAGCAGCTTAGCGGGACTAGCGTCTAGGGGGGAGCTGTTTTTT. Its protein product is CASSLAGLASRGELFF.

The sample holds a few counts of this clone. The chain employs TRBV9 and TRBJ2-7; 8 positions match TRBD2. In germline, CDR1 is SGDLS, CDR2 YYNGEE. This CDR3 is 14 amino acids long. The J segment lost 5 bases and the V segment lost 2 bases, leaving 6 bases of the junction unmatched. The CDR3 DNA is TGTGCCAGCAGCGTCGGGGGGGCCGCGGACGAGCAGTACTTC. Encoded protein: CASSVGGAADEQYF.

The CDR3, as DNA: TGTGCTAGTGGTTTGGAAAGACAGGGGGCAAATACGCAGTATTTT. As protein: CASGLERQGANTQYF. The J gene is TRBJ2-3, the V gene TRBV12-5, with TRBD1 identical over 10 bases. The CDR3 covers 15 residues. V lost 1 base, J lost 7 bases, and 5 bases stayed unmatched. Germline CDR1 reads LGHNT; CDR2 reads FRNRAP.

The chain recombines TRBV2 with TRBJ2-3; 7 nucleotides line up with TRBD2. CDR3 length equals 14 residues. The V gene end was trimmed by 7 bases and the J gene end by 4 bases; junction bases not matched to a gene: 8. Germline loops: CDR1 SNHLY, CDR2 FYNNEI. The CDR3 DNA reads TGTGCCAGCACAGGACTAGAGTCCCCAGATACGCAGTATTTT. This codes for CASTGLESPDTQYF.

The CDR3 DNA reads as TGTGCCAGCAGCCTAGCAGGGGGCCCCGGGGAGACCCAGTACTTC. Protein sequence: CASSLAGGPGETQYF. The rearrangement uses TRBV11-2 and TRBJ2-5, with 8 bases that match TRBD1. V lost 5 bases and J lost 5; bases outside the gene matches: 10. Germline values: CDR1 SGHAT, CDR2 FQNNGV. There are 15 residues in the CDR3.

The rearrangement uses TRBV28 and TRBJ1-1, with D hard to call. This CDR3 region has 15 residues. V was pared by 2 bases and J by 4 bases, with 14 bases between. From germline, CDR1 is MDHEN and CDR2 SYDVKM. The CDR3: CASSLGLAGLTEAFF. As DNA, the CDR3 is TGTGCCAGCAGTTTAGGGTTGGCAGGCCTCACTGAAGCTTTCTTT.

V gene TRBV19 combines with J gene TRBJ1-5; 9 nucleotides agree with TRBD1. This CDR3 contains 16 residues. Germline values: CDR1 LNHDA, CDR2 SQIVND (reference sequence). V lost 5 bases and J lost 2; bases outside the gene matches: 7. The CDR3 DNA is TGTGCCAGTAGTCCAAGGACAGGGGAAGGCAATCAGCCCCAGCATTTT. Translated, it gives CASSPRTGEGNQPQHF. The whole variable domain, filled in from reference TRBV19 and TRBJ1-5, reads DGGITQSPKYLFRKEGQNVTLSCEQNLNHDAMYWYRQDPGQGLRLIYYSQIVNDFQKGDIAEGYSVSREKKESFPLTVTSAQKNPTAFYLCASSPRTGEGNQPQHFGDGTRLSIL.

The rearrangement joins TRBV10-3 to TRBJ1-2; TRBD1 is a possible D gene (5 bases). The V gene lost 4 bases and the J gene lost 0 bases, with 9 bases spanning the gap. Germline V CDR1 and CDR2: ENHRY, SYGVKD. The CDR3 covers 14 residues. CDR3 residues: CAISAQTANYGYTF. The CDR3 bases are TGTGCCATCAGTGCACAGACAGCTAACTATGGCTACACCTTC.

The chain joins TRBV5-4 to TRBJ2-7, with D possibly TRBD2 on 6 matching bases. The CDR3 spans 13 residues. Germline CDR1 and CDR2: SGHNT and YYREEE (reference sequence). The ends were cut back, 5 bases at V and 5 bases at J, with 14 bases in the middle. CDR3: CASSQQGGHEQYF. CDR3 bases: TGTGCCAGCAGTCAGCAGGGAGGCCACGAGCAGTACTTC.

V is TRBV30 and J is TRBJ1-2; the D gene is possibly TRBD1 (6 bases). This CDR3 is 16 amino acids long. V was trimmed by 2 bases and J by 8 bases, leaving 24 bases between them. Germline values: CDR1 GTSNPN, CDR2 SVGIG (reference sequence). The CDR3 region is CAWSSPGQGVLWGYTF. The CDR3 DNA reads TGTGCCTGGAGTTCCCCGGGACAAGGCGTGTTATGGGGCTACACCTTC.

The chain links TRBV7-9 to TRBJ1-1; TRBD1 is a possible D gene (6 bases). The CDR3 covers 15 residues. The ends were cut back, 5 bases at V and 12 bases at J, with 25 bases in the middle. CDR1 is SEHNR, CDR2 FQNEAQ, per germline (reference sequence). CDR3 loop: CASSPIGGAPGGTFF. Here the CDR3 DNA reads TGTGCCAGCAGCCCAATAGGGGGGGCTCCGGGTGGTACTTTCTTT.